What follows are 26 T cell receptor beta chains derived from one specimen sequenced in a study of CD8+CD57+ T cells in acquired aplastic anemia. Using genomic DNA as the template, TCR beta VDJ and CDR3 profiling was carried out. TCRdb reanalysed the reads using MiXCR and keeps one entry per CDR3 protein. There are 180,000 or so distinct CDR3 sequences in the sample; approximately 46% occur only once, and approximately 3% lies in the top ten. The specimen sequenced was sorted CD4+, CD8+, or CD8+CD57+ T cells (not recorded which) from PBMCs. These receptors came from a human donor in good health.

J is TRBJ1-2 and V is TRBV25-1; possibly TRBD1 for D (5 bases). The CDR3 consists of 16 residues. Germline CDR1 MGHDK, CDR2 SYGVNS. The V end lost 0 bases, the J end lost 6 bases, and 17 bases lay between the germline ends. The CDR3 sequence is CASSEYPPGQIHGYTF. The CDR3 nucleotides are TGTGCCAGCAGTGAATATCCCCCGGGGCAGATCCATGGCTACACCTTC.

The chain combines TRBV20-1 with TRBJ2-7; D might be TRBD2 (5 bases). Germline-derived CDR1 and CDR2 are DFQATT and SNEGSKA (reference sequence). This CDR3 contains 11 residues. The V end was cut by 2 bases, the J end by 5 bases, with 7 bases between. As DNA, the CDR3 is TGCAGTGCTAGATGGGGAGACGAGCAGTACTTC. It translates to CSARWGDEQYF.

A word on this clonotype: A much larger clone differs by one base, so this may be a read error. The chain carries TRBV3-1 and TRBJ2-7; D remains unclear. This CDR3 has 14 residues. Per germline, CDR1 LGHDT and CDR2 YNNKEL (reference sequence). V lost 0 bases and J 6 bases, leaving 12 bases between the germline ends. The CDR3 is CASSQDAHSCEQYF. In nucleotides, the CDR3 is TGTGCCAGCAGCCAAGATGCTCACAGCTGCGAGCAGTACTTC.

This clonotype was detected ten times or more. The V and J genes are TRBV7-3 and TRBJ2-3; maybe TRBD2 (6 bases). This CDR3 region has 14 residues. The V end lost 4 bases, the J end lost 6 bases, and 14 bases lay between the germline ends. Germline lookup yields CDR1 SGHTA and CDR2 FQGTGA. The CDR3 protein is CASSSPGRSDTQYF. The CDR3 bases are TGTGCCAGCAGCTCCCCGGGGAGGTCGGATACGCAGTATTTT.

The J gene is TRBJ1-4, the V gene TRBV19; D gene unclear. CDR1 is LNHDA, CDR2 SQIVND, per germline (reference sequence). The CDR3 runs 11 residues. V dropped 3 bases and J dropped 11 bases, with 7 bases sitting between them. Written as DNA, the CDR3 is TGTGCCAGTAGTATTGTGGGGAAACTGTTTTTT. This translates into CASSIVGKLFF. Based on the CDR3 plus reference TRBV19 and TRBJ1-4, the full variable domain is DGGITQSPKYLFRKEGQNVTLSCEQNLNHDAMYWYRQDPGQGLRLIYYSQIVNDFQKGDIAEGYSVSREKKESFPLTVTSAQKNPTAFYLCASSIVGKLFFGSGTQLSVL.

The chain is built from TRBV7-9 and TRBJ1-2; D is unclear. The CDR3 consists of 15 residues. Trimming pared 0 bases from V and 4 bases from J, leaving 12 bases between. Germline assignment: CDR1 SEHNR and CDR2 FQNEAQ (reference sequence). The CDR3 sequence is CASSLAGGEGYGYTF. The DNA for the CDR3 is TGTGCCAGCAGCTTAGCCGGCGGGGAGGGCTATGGCTACACCTTC.

A remark on this clonotype: With a much larger clone just one base away, this may be a read error. Given the absence of the conserved phenylalanine or tryptophan at the CDR3 end, a read error is likely. The J gene is TRBJ2-2, the V gene TRBV9, with D tentatively TRBD1 (6 bases). This CDR3 spans 15 amino acids. The germline V and J ends were trimmed by 2 bases and 3 bases, with 11 bases remaining between them. Per the germline V gene, CDR1 is SGDLS and CDR2 is YYNGEE. The CDR3 sequence is CASSVGQGYTGELFS. In nucleotides, the CDR3 is TGTGCCAGCAGCGTCGGGCAGGGGTACACCGGGGAGCTGTTTTCT.

The rearrangement joins TRBV24-1 to TRBJ2-3; 9 nucleotides match TRBD2. V lost 1 base, J lost 1 base, and 5 bases stayed unmatched. Germline loops: CDR1 KGHDR, CDR2 SFDVKD. The CDR3 totals 17 residues. CDR3: CATSDFGERGGTDTQYF. The CDR3 region has the DNA TGTGCCACCAGTGATTTCGGCGAGCGGGGGGGCACAGATACGCAGTATTTT.

Ten or more counts support this clonotype. This chain's CDR3 is CSAQGYNEQFF. In DNA form, the CDR3 reads TGCAGTGCCCAGGGTTACAATGAGCAGTTCTTC. The genes are TRBV20-1 and TRBJ2-1, with D perhaps matching TRBD1 (5 bases). The V end lost 6 bases, the J end lost 4 bases, and 7 bases lay between the germline ends. This CDR3 has 11 residues. Looked up from germline, CDR1 is DFQATT and CDR2 is SNEGSKA (reference sequence).

This clonotype has a count of ten or more. The V call is TRBV5-1, the J call TRBJ2-3; unclear D gene. Trimming cost V 3 bases and J 4 bases, with 9 bases left between them. The CDR3 is made up of 13 amino acids. The germline V gene encodes CDR1 SGHRS and CDR2 YFSETQ. As DNA, the CDR3 is TGCGCCAGCAGCTCCGCCAAGGCAGATACGCAGTATTTT. This encodes CASSSAKADTQYF.

With regard to this clonotype: As the CDR3 is not closed by the conserved phenylalanine or tryptophan, this likely results from a read error. The chain has TRBV13 and TRBJ2-7; unclear D gene. Germline CDR1 is PRHDT and CDR2 is FYEKMQ (reference sequence). The V gene lost 5 bases and the J gene lost 7 bases, with 18 bases spanning the gap. The CDR3 is made up of 14 amino acids. CDR3 loop: CASSLRHHSDEQYS. The CDR3 DNA reads TGTGCCAGCAGCCTCAGACACCACTCCGATGAGCAGTACTCC.

This chain links TRBV20-1 with TRBJ1-2, with D perhaps TRBD1 (6 bases). CDR3 length equals 14 residues. Trimming removed 0 bases at V and 7 bases at J, with 15 bases between. Per germline, CDR1 DFQATT and CDR2 SNEGSKA (reference sequence). DNA for the CDR3: TGCAGTGCTAGAGATGGGGGGGGGCCCGGTGGCTACACCTTC. Translated: CSARDGGGPGGYTF.

This clonotype was seen repeatedly, ten times or more. The V gene is TRBV7-2, the J gene TRBJ2-1; TRBD1 aligns across 7 bases. V trimming: 2 bases; J trimming: 4 bases; junction bases outside the gene matches: 2. Germline lookup yields CDR1 SGHTA and CDR2 FQGNSA. There are 14 residues in the CDR3. In DNA, the CDR3 is TGTGCCAGCAGCTTAACAGGGGAATACAATGAGCAGTTCTTC. Translated, it gives CASSLTGEYNEQFF.

Comment on this clonotype: Being one base from a much bigger clone, this may be a read error. This rearrangement joins TRBV19 to TRBJ1-2, with 8 bases that match TRBD1. CDR1 LNHDA and CDR2 SQIVND come from the germline V gene (reference sequence). With 9 bases clipped from V and 7 bases from J, the junction kept 7 bases outside the gene matches. This CDR3 has 12 residues. The CDR3 DNA reads TGTGCCAGCAGCGCCGACAGGGGTGGCTACACCTTC. Its protein product is CASSADRGGYTF. Combining the CDR3 with reference TRBV19 and TRBJ1-2 gives the whole variable domain DGGITQSPKYLFRKEGQNVTLSCEQNLNHDAMYWYRQDPGQGLRLIYYSQIVNDFQKGDIAEGYSVSREKKESFPLTVTSAQKNPTAFYLCASSADRGGYTFGSGTRLTVV.

This clonotype was recorded at least ten times. CDR3 region: CASTVWRGTNEKLFF. Here the CDR3 DNA reads TGTGCCAGCACCGTTTGGAGGGGAACTAATGAAAAACTGTTTTTT. The chain links TRBV7-9 to TRBJ1-4; the D gene is possibly TRBD1 (5 bases). CDR3 size: 15 residues. Germline values: CDR1 SEHNR, CDR2 FQNEAQ (reference sequence). Trimming left V 7 bases short and J 1 base short, with 13 bases between. The full variable domain, rest sourced from reference TRBV7-9 and TRBJ1-4, is DTGVSQNPRHKITKRGQNVTFRCDPISEHNRLYWYRQTLGQGPEFLTYFQNEAQLEKSRLLSDRFSAERPKGSFSTLEIQRTEQGDSAMYLCASTVWRGTNEKLFFGSGTQLSVL.

V usage is TRBV15 and J usage is TRBJ2-7, with D perhaps matching TRBD2 (6 bases). This CDR3 has 14 residues. The germline V gene encodes CDR1 LNHNV and CDR2 YYDKDF (reference sequence). The V gene lost 7 bases and the J gene lost 3 bases, with 16 bases spanning the gap. The CDR3: CATTRAVSGYEQYF. The CDR3 region has the DNA TGTGCCACCACCCGGGCGGTTAGCGGCTACGAGCAGTACTTC. The whole variable domain, filled in from reference TRBV15 and TRBJ2-7, reads DAMVIQNPRYQVTQFGKPVTLSCSQTLNHNVMYWYQQKSSQAPKLLFHYYDKDFNNEADTPDNFQSRRPNTSFCFLDIRSPGLGDTAMYLCATTRAVSGYEQYFGPGTRLTVT.

Here the CDR3 DNA reads TGTGCCAGCAGCTTATATCCCAGGCCGAACACTGAAGCTTTCTTT. Protein: CASSLYPRPNTEAFF. The chain joins TRBV7-6 to TRBJ1-1, with D unclear. V lost 2 bases and J lost 1, with 11 bases in between. The CDR3 totals 15 residues. Germline-derived CDR1 and CDR2 are SGHVS and FNYEAQ.

The chain recombines TRBV19 with TRBJ2-7; D gene uncertain. The germline gives CDR1 LNHDA, CDR2 SQIVND (reference sequence). The V end was cut by 2 bases, the J end by 2 bases, with 7 bases between. The CDR3 covers 13 residues. DNA for the CDR3: TGTGCCAGTAGTATAACGGCTACCTACGAGCAGTACTTC. Protein: CASSITATYEQYF.

There are many counts of this clonotype. The CDR3 here is CASSQGIRAGGPDTQYF. CDR3 nucleotides: TGCGCCAGCAGCCAAGGAATAAGGGCGGGAGGGCCAGATACGCAGTATTTT. J is TRBJ2-3 and V is TRBV4-1, with TRBD2 identical over 9 bases. Trimming at V came to 1 base and at J to 4 bases, leaving 9 bases not matched to a gene. Germline V gene sequence: CDR1 MGHRA, CDR2 YSYEKL. CDR3 length: 17 amino acids.

This clonotype was seen repeatedly, ten times or more. The rearrangement joins TRBV5-5 to TRBJ2-3; tentatively, D is TRBD1 or TRBD2 (5 bases each). The CDR3 sequence is 15 residues long. Looked up from germline, CDR1 is SGHKS and CDR2 is YYEKEE (reference sequence). Trimming cost V 5 bases and J 2 bases, with 15 bases left between them. CDR3 amino acids: CASRGGGLNTDTQYF. DNA for the CDR3: TGTGCCAGCAGGGGTGGGGGTCTCAACACAGATACGCAGTATTTT.

The V gene is TRBV20-1, the J gene TRBJ1-1; tentatively, D is TRBD1 (6 bases). Trimming took off 4 bases at V and 2 bases at J, with 14 bases between the two ends. The CDR3 has 14 amino acids. CDR1 and CDR2 from the germline V gene are DFQATT and SNEGSKA (reference sequence). CDR3 protein: CSATPTGPNTEAFF. In nucleotides, the CDR3 is TGCAGTGCTACCCCTACAGGGCCCAACACTGAAGCTTTCTTT.

The sample holds many counts of this clonotype. This rearrangement joins TRBV20-1 to TRBJ2-3, with TRBD1 as a possible D gene (6 bases). From germline, CDR1 is DFQATT and CDR2 SNEGSKA (reference sequence). CDR3 length equals 15 residues. V lost 5 bases, J lost 0 bases, and 15 bases lay in between. DNA for the CDR3: TGCAGTGCTCCGGACAGAACAACAAGCACAGATACGCAGTATTTT. Translation gives CSAPDRTTSTDTQYF.

This clonotype came up many times. This chain links TRBV7-9 with TRBJ2-7; 12 bases line up with TRBD2. Germline trimming cut 5 bases from V and 3 bases from J; bases unmatched to any gene: 5. The CDR3 has 15 amino acids. Germline V gene lookup returns CDR1 SEHNR and CDR2 FQNEAQ (reference sequence). The CDR3 DNA follows: TGTGCCAGCAGCGTAACGACTAGCGGGAGCTACGAGCAGTACTTC. Protein sequence: CASSVTTSGSYEQYF.

Remarks on this clonotype: A single base separates this from a much larger clone, so it may be a read error. The chain combines TRBV20-1 with TRBJ2-2; a weak D match, TRBD2 (6 bases). The length of the CDR3 is 17 residues. CDR1 is DFQATT and CDR2 is SNEGSKA in the germline V gene (reference sequence). In nucleotides, the CDR3 is TGCAGTGCTAGGAATTCCCACCAGGGACTTTGCACCGGGGAGCTGGTTTTT. It encodes CSARNSHQGLCTGELVF.

This clonotype was recorded at least ten times. This sequence joins TRBV28 and TRBJ2-7, with D perhaps matching TRBD2 (5 bases). The CDR3 has 14 residues. Germline lookup yields CDR1 MDHEN and CDR2 SYDVKM. The ends were cut back, 3 bases at V and 3 bases at J, with 12 bases in the middle. CDR3 sequence: CASSFRTASYEQYF. The CDR3 bases are TGTGCCAGCAGTTTCCGGACTGCTAGCTACGAGCAGTACTTC.

This clonotype was seen many times. The chain has TRBV20-1 and TRBJ2-5; 8 positions match TRBD2. Trimming at V came to 0 bases and at J to 2 bases, leaving 14 bases not matched to a gene. The germline gives CDR1 DFQATT, CDR2 SNEGSKA (reference sequence). The CDR3 loop spans 18 amino acids. The CDR3 region is CSARDLGASGWGQETQYF. The CDR3 DNA is TGCAGTGCTAGAGACCTCGGGGCTAGCGGGTGGGGGCAAGAGACCCAGTACTTC.